What follows are 9 T cell receptor beta chains derived from one specimen sequenced in a study of CD8+CD57+ T cells in acquired aplastic anemia. It was genomic DNA that served as the template for profiling TCR beta VDJ and CDR3. TCRdb itself ran the reads through MiXCR, one entry per CDR3 protein. The sample contains 270,000 or so distinct CDR3 sequences, approximately 82% of which appear only once. The sequenced patients had an expansion of CD8+CD57+ cells seen by flow cytometry. The sample was sorted CD4+, CD8+, or CD8+CD57+ T cells (not recorded which) from PBMCs. The receptors were gathered from a human donor with aplastic anemia.

Turning to this clonotype: An end of the junction does not agree with germline; a read error may underlie this. The chain carries TRBV20-1 and TRBJ1-2, with 7 bases that match TRBD1. The CDR3 is 11 amino acids. From germline, CDR1 is DFQATT and CDR2 SNEGSKA (reference sequence). The CDR3 coding sequence is TGCAGTGCTAGAGGTGGACAGGATTCGTCCTTC. It yields the protein CSARGGQDSSF.

The DNA for the CDR3 is TGTGCCAGCAGCTTAGCGAGTAGAATCGGGGGTTCCGTCCTGACTTTC. As protein: CASSLASRIGGSVLTF. The chain recombines TRBV7-6 with TRBJ2-6; weak D call: TRBD2 (6 bases). Germline V gene data show CDR1 as SGHVS and CDR2 as FNYEAQ. Trimming shortened V by 0 bases and J by 12 bases, and 18 bases separated the two germline ends. This CDR3 region has 16 residues.

This chain links TRBV7-6 with TRBJ2-5; D may correspond to TRBD1 or TRBD2 (5 bases each). Germline V gene sequence: CDR1 SGHVS, CDR2 FNYEAQ. V lost 0 bases to trimming and J lost 10 bases, with 18 bases between them. The CDR3 runs 15 residues. The CDR3: CASSLARGTDTNQYF. CDR3 nucleotide sequence: TGTGCCAGCAGCTTAGCCCGAGGGACCGATACGAACCAGTACTTC.

The chain has TRBV7-2 and TRBJ2-6, with 9 bases lining up with TRBD1. CDR1 is SGHTA, CDR2 FQGNSA, per germline. CDR3 length: 16 residues. With V trimmed by 4 bases and J by 15 bases, 16 bases remained unmatched. For the CDR3, the DNA is TGTGCCAGCAGCTGGGGACAGGGCTACAACTATGGCTACCTGACTTTC. This sequence encodes CASSWGQGYNYGYLTF. Combining the CDR3 with reference TRBV7-2 and TRBJ2-6 gives the whole variable domain GAGVSQSPSNKVTEKGKDVELRCDPISGHTALYWYRQSLGQGLEFLIYFQGNSAPDKSGLPSDRFSAERTGGSVSTLTIQRTQQEDSAVYLCASSWGQGYNYGYLTFGAGSRLTVL.

Remarks on this clonotype: The junction and the germline gene differ at one end; a read error may be behind it. V usage is TRBV2 and J usage is TRBJ1-2, with unresolved D. The CDR3 consists of 13 residues. Germline V gives CDR1 SNHLY, CDR2 FYNNEI. The CDR3 is CASRQGRTDTYTF. The CDR3 bases are TGCGCCAGCAGGCAAGGCCGTACAGATACCTACACCTTC.

In its sample, this clonotype was seen a few times. It is likely a read error, because the conserved phenylalanine at the end of the CDR3 is missing. The DNA is left out, because the CDR3 cannot be placed on it with certainty; the CDR3 is given as TCRdb lists it. CDR3 amino acids: CATSLAGSYGAHVLTL. J is TRBJ2-6 and V is TRBV15; the D call TRBD2 from the table was never checked on the DNA. The length of the CDR3 is 16 amino acids, counting both ends. From germline, CDR1 is LNHNV and CDR2 YYDKDF (reference sequence).

This chain connects TRBV9 to TRBJ2-3; 11 bases are a match to TRBD2. J gave up 10 bases and V 6 bases, and 13 bases lay outside the gene matches. This CDR3 has 15 residues. The germline V gene encodes CDR1 SGDLS and CDR2 YYNGEE. CDR3 loop: CASTKLAGAGSAQYF. CDR3 DNA sequence: TGTGCCAGCACCAAACTAGCGGGGGCGGGGTCGGCGCAGTATTTT.

This chain uses TRBV20-1 with TRBJ2-7; no clear D. CDR3 length: 13 amino acids. Germline V gene lookup returns CDR1 DFQATT and CDR2 SNEGSKA (reference sequence). Trimming removed 5 bases at V and 1 base at J, with 12 bases between. CDR3 protein: CSAGDGASYEQYV. DNA of the CDR3: TGCAGTGCTGGCGACGGTGCATCCTACGAGCAGTACGTC.

The genes are TRBV7-2 and TRBJ1-2; tentatively, D is TRBD2 (6 bases). The DNA matches TRBJ2-1 better at its end, which makes the J call doubtful. Germline CDR1 SGHTA, CDR2 FQGNSA. CDR3 size: 16 residues. Here the CDR3 DNA reads TGTGCCAGCAGCTTTCACGGGAGTAAGTCCGACGAGCAGCAGTTCTTC. Encoded protein: CASSFHGSKSDEQQFF.